The clone carrying this T cell receptor (beta chain) was seen ten or more times. Its specificity is unknown. In germline, CDR1 is LGHDT, CDR2 YNNKEL (reference sequence). The CDR3 consists of 13 residues. Trimming stripped 3 bases from V and 9 bases from J, with 12 bases between. The data were taken from a study of spatial heterogeneity in lung cancer. Overall study findings and caveats: Counts that tracked tumor mutation counts were those of expanded intratumoral alpha and beta TCRs.

Time point indicated: sample taken at primary tumor resection. The library protocol tagged each TCR cDNA with a unique molecular identifier. TCRdb recomputed calls from the 5' RACE reads with MiXCR, one row per CDR3 protein. This sample has 100,000 to 110,000 distinct CDR3 sequences, with under 4.5% found just once. The genes are TRBV3-1 and TRBJ2-1; D is unclear. The source material was lung tumor tissue, sampled at surgery. This clonotype was obtained from a male donor with early-stage non-small cell lung cancer. The CDR3 bases are TGTGCCAGCAGCCACAACAAAGTCAGTGAGCAGTTCTTC. It yields the protein CASSHNKVSEQFF.